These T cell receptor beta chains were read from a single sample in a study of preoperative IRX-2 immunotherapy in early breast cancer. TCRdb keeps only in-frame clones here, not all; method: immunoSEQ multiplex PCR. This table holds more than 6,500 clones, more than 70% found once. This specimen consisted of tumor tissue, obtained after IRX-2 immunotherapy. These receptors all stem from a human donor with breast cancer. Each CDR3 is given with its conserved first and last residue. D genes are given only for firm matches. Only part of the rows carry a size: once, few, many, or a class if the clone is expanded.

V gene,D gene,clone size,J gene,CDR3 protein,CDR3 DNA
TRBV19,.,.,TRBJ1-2,CAVGDFGPTTPIYGYTF,TGTGCCGTTGGCGATTTTGGACCGACGACACCAATCTATGGCTACACCTTC
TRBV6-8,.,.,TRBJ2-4,CASRDSGGQNIQYF,TGTGCCAGCAGGGACTCTGGGGGGCAAAACATTCAGTACTTC
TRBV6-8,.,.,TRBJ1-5,CASSDRSNQPQHF,TGTGCCAGCAGTGACAGGAGCAATCAGCCCCAGCATTTT
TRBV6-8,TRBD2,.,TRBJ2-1,CATKRGGSYNEQFF,TGTGCCACTAAGCGGGGGGGCTCCTACAATGAGCAGTTCTTC
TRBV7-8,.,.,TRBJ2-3,CASIMYGVDTQYF,TGTGCCAGCATCATGTATGGGGTTGATACGCAGTATTTT
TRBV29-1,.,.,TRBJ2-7,CSVAREQGYEQYF,TGCAGCGTGGCCCGGGAACAGGGTTACGAGCAGTACTTC
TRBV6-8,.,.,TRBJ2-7,CASRYREEASEQYF,TGTGCCAGCAGGTACAGGGAAGAGGCCTCCGAGCAGTACTTC
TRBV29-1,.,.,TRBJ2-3,CSVCFGYNTDTQYF,TGCAGCGTATGTTTCGGCTATAACACAGATACGCAGTATTTT
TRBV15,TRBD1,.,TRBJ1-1,CATSRVTGGGTEAFF,TGTGCCACCAGCAGAGTCACAGGGGGAGGTACTGAAGCTTTCTTT
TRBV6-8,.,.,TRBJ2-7,CASSSPGTAVEYF,TGTGCCAGCAGTTCCCCCGGGACTGCTGTGGAGTACTTC
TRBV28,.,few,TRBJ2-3,CASSLSGSYTDTQYF,TGTGCCAGCAGTTTATCCGGATCTTACACAGATACGCAGTATTTT
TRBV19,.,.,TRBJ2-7,CASSSRGDYEQYF,TGTGCCAGTAGTAGCAGGGGGGACTACGAGCAGTACTTC
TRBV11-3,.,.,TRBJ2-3,CASSTRRGGPDTQYF,TGTGCCAGCAGCACCCGGCGAGGGGGACCAGATACGCAGTATTTT
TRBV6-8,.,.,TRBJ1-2,CASSYPPEGDGYTF,TGTGCCAGCAGTTACCCCCCCGAGGGGGATGGCTACACCTTC
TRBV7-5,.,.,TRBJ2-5,CASTWRSGGQETQYF,TGTGCCAGCACTTGGCGGTCGGGGGGCCAAGAGACCCAGTACTTC
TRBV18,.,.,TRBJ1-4,CASSPLGQTNEKLFF,TGTGCCAGCTCACCATTAGGCCAAACAAATGAAAAACTGTTTTTT
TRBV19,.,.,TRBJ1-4,CASSYGTEKLFF,TGTGCCAGTAGTTATGGGACAGAAAAACTGTTTTTT
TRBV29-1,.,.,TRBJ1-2,CSVVPPGGGYGYTF,TGCAGCGTTGTACCCCCCGGGGGCGGCTATGGCTACACCTTC
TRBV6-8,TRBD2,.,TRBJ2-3,CASSNLLAGGLDTQYF,TGTGCCAGCAGTAACCTCCTAGCGGGGGGGCTAGATACGCAGTATTTT
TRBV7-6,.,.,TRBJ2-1,CASSRGLSVTSYNEQFF,TGTGCCAGCAGCCGGGGACTCTCTGTTACCTCCTACAATGAGCAGTTCTTC
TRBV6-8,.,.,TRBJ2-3,CASSSPGNTQYF,TGTGCCAGCAGTTCCCCGGGGAATACGCAGTATTTT
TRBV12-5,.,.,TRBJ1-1,CASKPELNTEAFF,TGTGCCAGCAAACCGGAGCTGAACACTGAAGCTTTCTTT
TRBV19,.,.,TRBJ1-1,CASSKGLNFGTEAFF,TGTGCCAGTAGTAAGGGACTCAACTTTGGCACTGAAGCTTTCTTT
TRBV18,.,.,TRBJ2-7,CASSPNIYEQYF,TGTGCCAGCTCACCAAACATCTACGAGCAGTACTTC
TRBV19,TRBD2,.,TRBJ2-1,CASRTAGGHRNEQFF,TGTGCCAGTAGGACAGCGGGGGGGCACAGAAATGAGCAGTTCTTC
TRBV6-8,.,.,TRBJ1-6,CASNGGANNSPLHF,TGTGCCAGCAATGGGGGTGCTAATAATTCACCCCTCCACTTT
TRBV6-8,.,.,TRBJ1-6,CASSQFRADNSPLHF,TGTGCCAGCAGTCAATTCCGGGCCGATAATTCACCCCTCCACTTT
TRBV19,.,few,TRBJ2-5,CASSMSRYQETQYF,TGTGCCAGTAGTATGAGCAGGTATCAAGAGACCCAGTACTTC
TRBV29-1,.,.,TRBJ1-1,CSVGFGGTTEAFF,TGCAGCGTTGGTTTCGGGGGTACGACTGAAGCTTTCTTT
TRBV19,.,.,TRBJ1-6,CASSQTEGNSPLHF,TGTGCCAGTAGTCAGACCGAGGGTAATTCACCCCTCCACTTT
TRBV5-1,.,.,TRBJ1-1,CASSLAAVSNTEAFF,TGCGCCAGCAGCTTGGCTGCAGTTTCGAACACTGAAGCTTTCTTT
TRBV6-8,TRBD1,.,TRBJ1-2,CASSYASPGTGINYGYTF,TGTGCCAGCAGTTACGCCTCCCCCGGGACAGGAATTAACTATGGCTACACCTTC
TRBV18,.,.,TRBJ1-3,CASSLSAASGNTIYF,TGTGCCAGCTCCCTTTCAGCCGCATCTGGAAACACCATATATTTT
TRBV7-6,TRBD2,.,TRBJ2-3,CASNSGGRSTDTQYF,TGTGCCAGCAACTCGGGGGGGCGGAGCACAGATACGCAGTATTTT
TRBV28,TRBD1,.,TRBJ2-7,CASSEDRGTWYEQYF,TGTGCCAGCAGTGAGGACAGGGGGACATGGTACGAGCAGTACTTC
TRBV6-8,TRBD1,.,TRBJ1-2,CASSLQGDQTHGYTF,TGTGCCAGCAGCTTACAGGGGGACCAGACCCATGGCTACACCTTC
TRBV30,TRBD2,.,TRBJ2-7,CEGSGGPEQYF,TGTGAGGGCAGCGGGGGACCCGAGCAGTACTTC
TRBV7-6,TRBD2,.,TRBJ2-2,CASNLAGDNTGELFF,TGTGCCAGCAACCTAGCGGGGGACAACACCGGGGAGCTGTTTTTT
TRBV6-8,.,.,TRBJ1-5,CASSYSIYQPQHF,TGTGCCAGCAGTTACTCGATTTATCAGCCCCAGCATTTT
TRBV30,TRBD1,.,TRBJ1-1,CAWSPGTEAEAFF,TGTGCCTGGAGTCCCGGGACAGAAGCTGAAGCTTTCTTT
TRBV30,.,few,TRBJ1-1,CAWSYSPNTEAFF,TGTGCCTGGAGTTATAGTCCGAACACTGAAGCTTTCTTT
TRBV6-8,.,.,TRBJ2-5,CAIRGTAKGTQYF,TGTGCCATCCGGGGGACCGCTAAGGGGACCCAGTACTTC
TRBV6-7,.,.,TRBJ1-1,CASSRGKGVRPNAEAFF,TGTGCCAGCAGTCGAGGGAAAGGGGTACGGCCGAACGCTGAAGCTTTCTTT
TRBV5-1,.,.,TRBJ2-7,CASSLVPGASYEQYF,TGCGCCAGCAGCTTGGTGCCAGGTGCGTCCTACGAGCAGTACTTC
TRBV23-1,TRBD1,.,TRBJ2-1,CASSQRPGQGREQFF,TGCGCCAGCAGCCAACGACCGGGACAGGGGAGGGAGCAGTTCTTC
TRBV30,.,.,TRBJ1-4,CAWSVAGFATNEKLFF,TGTGCCTGGAGTGTAGCCGGGTTTGCAACTAATGAAAAACTGTTTTTT
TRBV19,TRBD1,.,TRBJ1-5,CASSIVGGQYNQPQHF,TGTGCCAGTAGTATAGTTGGGGGACAGTACAATCAGCCCCAGCATTTT
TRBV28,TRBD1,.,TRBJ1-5,CASSLTGTGANQPQHF,TGTGCCAGCAGTTTAACCGGGACAGGGGCCAATCAGCCCCAGCATTTT
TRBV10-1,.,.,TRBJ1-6,CASSESPDNSPLHF,TGCGCCAGCAGTGAGTCGCCTGATAATTCACCCCTCCACTTT
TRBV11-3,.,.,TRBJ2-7,CASSLGQGFYEQYF,TGTGCCAGCAGCTTAGGGCAGGGTTTCTACGAGCAGTACTTC
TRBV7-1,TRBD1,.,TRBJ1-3,CASSLAETGLGNTIYF,TGTGCCAGCAGCTTAGCGGAGACAGGGCTTGGAAACACCATATATTTT
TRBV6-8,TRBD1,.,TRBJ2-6,CASRRGQVGLSNVLTF,TGTGCCAGCAGGAGGGGGCAGGTGGGCCTCAGCAACGTCCTGACTTTC
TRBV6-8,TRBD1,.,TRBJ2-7,CAISNRGNEQYF,TGTGCCATCAGCAACAGGGGAAACGAGCAGTACTTC
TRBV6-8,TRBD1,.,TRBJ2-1,CASSWTGDEQFF,TGTGCCAGCAGTTGGACAGGGGATGAGCAGTTCTTC
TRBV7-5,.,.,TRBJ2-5,CASSLVGVRGQETQYF,TGTGCTAGCAGCTTAGTTGGTGTCAGGGGCCAAGAGACCCAGTACTTC
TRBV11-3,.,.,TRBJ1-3,CASSLPPGASGNTIYF,TGTGCCAGCAGCCTCCCCCCGGGGGCATCTGGAAACACCATATATTTT
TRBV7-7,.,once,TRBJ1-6,CASSPWDRDNSPLHF,TGTGCCAGCAGCCCATGGGACCGAGATAATTCACCCCTCCACTTT
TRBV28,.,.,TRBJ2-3,CASSPRLLTDTQYF,TGTGCCAGCAGCCCCCGACTGCTCACAGATACGCAGTATTTT
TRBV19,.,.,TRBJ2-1,CASSVVSGSYNEQFF,TGTGCCAGTAGTGTCGTCAGTGGCTCCTACAATGAGCAGTTCTTC
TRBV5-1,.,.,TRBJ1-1,CASSSGDEDTEAFF,TGCGCCAGCAGCTCAGGGGATGAGGACACTGAAGCTTTCTTT